The 2 T cell receptor beta chains below all came from one sample that was sequenced in a study of T-cell memory formation after mild COVID-19. TCRdb reanalysed the 5' RACE reads using MiXCR and keeps one entry per CDR3 protein. The repertoire holds approximately 300,000 distinct CDR3 sequences, with approximately 8% as singletons. The sequencing input was PBMCs or a T cell subset sorted from them (not recorded which). Receptor source: a man aged 18 to 35 who had mild COVID-19 (a few samples of this study predate the infection). Cell type and time point are not known.

J is TRBJ1-5 and V is TRBV5-6, with D maybe TRBD1 (5 bases). The germline V gene has CDR1 SGHDT and CDR2 YYEEEE. The CDR3 is made up of 14 amino acids. Trimming took 1 base from V and 3 from J, leaving 8 bases between them. CDR3 sequence (DNA): TGTGCCAGCAGCTTGCAGGGCAACAATCAGCCCCAGCATTTT. It translates to CASSLQGNNQPQHF.

The chain uses TRBV6-5 and TRBJ1-6; D call uncertain. Germline CDR1 is MNHEY and CDR2 is SVGAGI. The CDR3 is made up of 17 amino acids. Deletions cut 5 bases from V and 1 base from J, with 15 bases between. Here the CDR3 reads CASSGLGLWSYNSPLHF. CDR3 sequence (DNA): TGTGCCAGCAGTGGGTTGGGCCTGTGGTCCTATAATTCACCCCTCCACTTT.